The present T cell receptor beta chain was sequenced within a study of T-cell reconstitution after alpha-beta-depleted transplantation in children. Comment on this clonotype: Its antigen is not identified.

Unique molecular identifiers featured in how the TCRbeta library was prepared. TCRdb reprocessed the PCR reads with MiXCR, giving one entry per CDR3 protein. The data contain 800,000 to 1,000,000 distinct CDR3 sequences, 25% to 30% of them seen just once; the ten biggest clones take up about 28%. Study findings and constraints: At around two months after transplant, the alpha-beta T cells were reportedly derived from several hundred expanded clones that came from non-depleted graft cells.

V gave up 6 bases and J gave up 0 bases; unmatched junction bases: 4. The CDR3 is 14 residues long. The V gene's germline CDR1 is DFQATT and CDR2 SNEGSKA (reference sequence). The V and J genes are TRBV20-1 and TRBJ2-4; TRBD1 agrees at 8 bases. The sequence was obtained from a boy under two years old who had a stem cell transplant for SCID, so the T cells may come from the graft donor. The sample in question was PBMCs, mostly from graft donor cells, obtained 360 days after TCRalphabeta/CD19-depleted stem cell transplant. CDR3 sequence reads: CSAPGQVAKNIQYF. The CDR3 nucleotides read TGCAGTGCCCCGGGACAGGTAGCCAAAAACATTCAGTACTTC.